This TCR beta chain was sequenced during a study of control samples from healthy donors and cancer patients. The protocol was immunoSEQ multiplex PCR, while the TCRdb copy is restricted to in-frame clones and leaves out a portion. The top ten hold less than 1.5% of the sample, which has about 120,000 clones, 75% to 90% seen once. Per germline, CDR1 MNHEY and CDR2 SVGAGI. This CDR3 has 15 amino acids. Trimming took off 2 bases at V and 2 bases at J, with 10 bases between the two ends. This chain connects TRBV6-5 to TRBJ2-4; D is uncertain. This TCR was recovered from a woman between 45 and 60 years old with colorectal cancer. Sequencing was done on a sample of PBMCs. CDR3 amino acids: CASSYAGDTKNIQYF. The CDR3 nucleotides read TGTGCCAGCAGTTACGCAGGTGATACCAAAAACATTCAGTACTTC.